One TCR beta chain is described in this entry. What it recognizes is unknown. V was shortened by 4 bases and J by 2 bases, with 11 bases between the two germline ends. CDR1 and CDR2 from the germline V gene are SQVTM and ANQGSEA. The CDR3 is 13 residues long. The data were taken from a study of OX40 agonist ivuxolimab in advanced cancers. Broader study findings: The study found among the lowest clonal expansion in partial responders at 0.1-3.0 mg/kg.

Libraries were prepared by immunoSEQ multiplex PCR; TCRdb keeps only in-frame clonotypes and omits some of them. The repertoire consists of about 18,000 clones, with more than 65% occurring once and the leading ten covering around 15%. The rearrangement uses TRBV29-1 and TRBJ1-1; a possible D gene is TRBD1 (6 bases). Sample: CD4+ or CD8+ T cells sorted from blood, taken in a trial of the OX40 agonist ivuxolimab. The TCR was taken from an adult with an advanced solid tumor such as melanoma, head and neck, liver or kidney cancer. CDR3 coding DNA: TGCAGCGTTGCTGGGGGCTCTAACACTGAAGCTTTCTTT. This translates into CSVAGGSNTEAFF.